This entry lists 11 T cell receptor beta chains sequenced from one sample in a study of blood T cells in healthy people across ages. A J-beta primer mix and a sample-barcoded 5' primer were used in a second PCR of about 6 to 12 cycles. MiXCR, run by TCRdb on the 5' RACE reads, gives a single entry per CDR3 protein. There are fewer than 900,000 distinct CDR3 sequences in the sample; roughly 45% occur only once, and 20% lies in the top ten. Material: blood. Every receptor here comes from a woman aged 60-75 years in good health.

This clonotype appeared a few times. CDR3 loop: CASSLARRTDKGYTF. CDR3 coding DNA: TGTGCCAGCAGCTTAGCCCGCCGGACAGATAAGGGCTACACCTTC. The chain links TRBV7-9 to TRBJ1-2, with D possibly being TRBD1 (6 bases). The CDR3 has 15 amino acids. Germline V CDR1 and CDR2: SEHNR, FQNEAQ (reference sequence). V lost 0 bases to trimming and J lost 8 bases, with 16 bases between them.

In its sample, this clonotype was seen a few times. This chain joins TRBV20-1 and TRBJ2-1; D possibly corresponds to TRBD2 (5 bases). The end of the DNA is better explained by TRBJ2-7, so the J call may be wrong. CDR1 is DFQATT and CDR2 is SNEGSKA in the germline V gene (reference sequence). The CDR3 loop spans 11 amino acids. The CDR3 coding sequence is TGCAGTGTGGACTCTTACAATGAGCAGTACTTC. Translating it yields CSVDSYNEQYF.

This clonotype occurred a few times. This chain links TRBV29-1 with TRBJ2-1, with D maybe TRBD2 (6 bases). Trimming took off 4 bases at V and 5 bases at J, with 12 bases between the two ends. This CDR3 has 13 residues. Germline values: CDR1 SQVTM, CDR2 ANQGSEA. The CDR3 DNA follows: TGCAGCGTTGCTGGGGGGAATGACAATGAGCAGTTCTTC. Amino acid sequence: CSVAGGNDNEQFF.

This clonotype was counted only a few times. The V and J genes are TRBV10-3 and TRBJ2-5; maybe TRBD1 (5 bases). The CDR3 length is 15 residues. Germline CDR1 is ENHRY and CDR2 is SYGVKD. The V end lost 4 bases, the J end lost 11 bases, and 23 bases lay between the germline ends. CDR3 in amino acids: CAISGGSGPNNEQYF. In DNA form, the CDR3 reads TGTGCCATCAGTGGGGGCTCCGGGCCTAACAATGAGCAGTACTTC.

This chain uses TRBV28 with TRBJ2-3, with no clear D. This CDR3 is built from 13 residues. The germline V gene has CDR1 MDHEN and CDR2 SYDVKM. V lost 5 bases and J lost 6, with 12 bases in between. The CDR3 DNA sequence: TGTGCCAGCAGTCCACCCTTGTGGGATACGCAGTATTTT. Translation gives CASSPPLWDTQYF. The full variable domain, rest sourced from reference TRBV28 and TRBJ2-3, is DVKVTQSSRYLVKRTGEKVFLECVQDMDHENMFWYRQDPGLGLRLIYFSYDVKMKEKGDIPEGYSVSREKKERFSLILESASTNQTSMYLCASSPPLWDTQYFGPGTRLTVL.

This sequence joins TRBV12-3 or TRBV12-4 and TRBJ2-2, with D perhaps matching TRBD1 (6 bases). The germline V and J ends were trimmed by 2 bases and 6 bases, with 10 bases remaining between them. CDR3 length: 14 residues. Here the CDR3 DNA reads TGTGCCAGCAGTTTAACAGGGTCCCCCGGGGAGCTGTTTTTT. Residues: CASSLTGSPGELFF.

The chain recombines TRBV24-1 with TRBJ2-7, with unresolved D. The V and J ends lost 5 bases and 5 bases respectively, with 15 bases between them. Germline CDR1 and CDR2: KGHDR and SFDVKD. The CDR3 is 14 residues long. The CDR3 here is CATSGQQQPHEQYF. CDR3 DNA sequence: TGTGCCACCAGTGGTCAACAACAGCCCCACGAGCAGTACTTC.

This clonotype was observed a handful of times. The chain is built from TRBV29-1 and TRBJ1-1; D unresolved. The V and J ends lost 7 bases and 5 bases respectively, with 11 bases between them. The CDR3 is made up of 11 amino acids. The V gene's germline CDR1 is SQVTM and CDR2 ANQGSEA. The CDR3 DNA reads as TGCAGCGCCGTTGGGAGTACTGAAGCTTTCTTT. This codes for CSAVGSTEAFF.

A word on this clonotype: The junction departs from the called germline gene at one end, perhaps through a read error. This chain links TRBV5-1 with TRBJ2-3; tentative D call: TRBD2 (6 bases). Germline V CDR1 and CDR2: SGHRS, YFSETQ. The CDR3 totals 15 residues. The chain's CDR3 is CPSSDYGGSGETQYF. The CDR3 DNA sequence: TGCCCCAGCAGCGACTACGGCGGGTCGGGAGAGACGCAGTATTTT.

Remarks on this clonotype: With a much larger clone just one base away, this may be a read error. The CDR3 coding sequence is TGTGCCAGCAGCGCCAGGGTACCACGAGAGCAGTACTTC. Encoded protein: CASSARVPREQYF. The chain is built from TRBV7-2 and TRBJ2-5; TRBD1 is a possible D gene (5 bases). The germline CDR1 and CDR2 sequences are SGHTA and FQGNSA. With 5 bases removed from V and 11 bases from J, the gap between germline ends came to 18 bases. This CDR3 contains 13 residues.

This clonotype has a count of ten or more. The genes are TRBV21-1 and TRBJ2-5; TRBD1 is the table's D call and was not checked against the DNA. TRBV21-1 is a recognized pseudogene. There are 15 residues in the CDR3. The CDR3 here is CASSKVIRGQETQYF. The CDR3 coding sequence is TGTGCCAGCAGCAAAGTCATCCGGGGCCAAGAGACCCAGTACTTC.